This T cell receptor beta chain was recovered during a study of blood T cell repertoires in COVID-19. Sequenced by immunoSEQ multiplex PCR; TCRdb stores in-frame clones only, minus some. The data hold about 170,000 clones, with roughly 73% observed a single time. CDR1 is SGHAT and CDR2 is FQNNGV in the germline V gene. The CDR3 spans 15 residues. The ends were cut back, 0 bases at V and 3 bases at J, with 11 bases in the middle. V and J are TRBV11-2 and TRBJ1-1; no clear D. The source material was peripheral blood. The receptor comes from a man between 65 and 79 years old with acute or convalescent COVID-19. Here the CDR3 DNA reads TGTGCCAGCAGCTTAGATAGCCTGAGAGACACTGAAGCTTTCTTT. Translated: CASSLDSLRDTEAFF.